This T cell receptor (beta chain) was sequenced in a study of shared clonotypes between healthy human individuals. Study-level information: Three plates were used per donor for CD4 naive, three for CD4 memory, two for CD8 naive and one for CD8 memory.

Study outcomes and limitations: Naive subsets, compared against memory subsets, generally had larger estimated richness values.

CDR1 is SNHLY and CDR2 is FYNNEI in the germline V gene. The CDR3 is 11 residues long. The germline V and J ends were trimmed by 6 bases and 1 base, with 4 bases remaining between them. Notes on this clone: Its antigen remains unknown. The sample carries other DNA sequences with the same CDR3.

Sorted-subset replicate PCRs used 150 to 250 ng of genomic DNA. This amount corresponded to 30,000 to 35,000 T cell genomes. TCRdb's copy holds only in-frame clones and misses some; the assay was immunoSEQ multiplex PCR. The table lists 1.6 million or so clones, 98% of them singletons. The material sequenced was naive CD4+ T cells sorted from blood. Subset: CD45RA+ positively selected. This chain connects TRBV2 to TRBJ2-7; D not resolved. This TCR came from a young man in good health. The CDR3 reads CASSASYEQYF. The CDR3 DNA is TGTGCCAGCAGCGCTTCCTACGAGCAGTACTTC.